The 4 T cell receptor beta chains given below trace back to one sample, sequenced in a study of shared clonotypes between healthy human individuals. Clones were sequenced by immunoSEQ multiplex PCR, and TCRdb holds only the in-frame ones, with some missing. The sample comprises approximately 500,000 clones, around 79% of which are singletons, and around 13% rests with the top ten. Input material: PBMCs. Receptor source: a woman aged 40 to 49 in good health. Some clones in this sample may be carry-over from other donors' samples.

Only a few counts were recorded for this clone. J is TRBJ1-1 and V is TRBV7-6; no clear D. Germline V lookup: CDR1 SGHVS, CDR2 FNYEAQ. V shed 5 bases and J shed 6 bases, with 13 bases lying between them. The CDR3 totals 13 residues. CDR3 sequence: CASSLRPSAEAFF. The CDR3 coding sequence is TGTGCCAGCAGCCTGCGGCCAAGTGCTGAAGCTTTCTTT.

The chain uses TRBV7-3 and TRBJ1-2; 7 bases align to TRBD1. The CDR3 runs to 12 residues. CDR1 and CDR2 from the germline V gene are SGHTA and FQGTGA. Trimming took 3 bases from V and 8 from J; bases not matched to a gene: 3. The CDR3 here is CASSFPGQGYTF. CDR3 DNA: TGTGCCAGCAGCTTTCCGGGACAGGGCTACACCTTC.

This chain links TRBV5-8 with TRBJ1-2, with 11 bases matching TRBD1. With 4 bases clipped from V and 7 bases from J, the junction kept 6 bases outside the gene matches. The CDR3 is 14 residues long. Germline CDR1 SGHTS, CDR2 YDEGEE. As DNA, the CDR3 is TGTGCCAGCAGCGGCTGGACAGGGGGCGGTGGCTACACCTTC. The encoded protein is CASSGWTGGGGYTF.

The J gene is TRBJ1-3, the V gene TRBV28; the D is unclear. The CDR3 is 14 amino acids. Germline V gives CDR1 MDHEN, CDR2 SYDVKM. V was trimmed by 7 bases and J by 2 bases, leaving 12 bases between them. CDR3 amino acids: CASTEGGPGNTIYF. CDR3 nucleotide sequence: TGTGCCAGCACCGAGGGAGGGCCTGGAAACACCATATATTTT. The complete variable domain, with remaining parts taken from reference TRBV28 and TRBJ1-3, reads DVKVTQSSRYLVKRTGEKVFLECVQDMDHENMFWYRQDPGLGLRLIYFSYDVKMKEKGDIPEGYSVSREKKERFSLILESASTNQTSMYLCASTEGGPGNTIYFGEGSWLTVV.